A selection of T cell receptor beta chains follows, all from one sample in a study of blood T cell repertoires in COVID-19. Assay used: immunoSEQ multiplex PCR; TCRdb lists only in-frame clones, some missing. Of under 60,000 clones listed, about 87% are singletons. Sequencing used peripheral blood. Source of these receptors: a woman in her sixties or seventies with COVID-19, enrolled during active disease. Each CDR3 is given with its conserved first and last residue. D genes are given only for firm matches. Clone size appears in some rows only: once, few, many, or a class for an expanded clone.

TRBV7-9	NA	TRBJ2-5	TRBD1	CASSLEDRGHETQYF	TGTGCCAGCAGCTTAGAGGACAGGGGGCATGAGACCCAGTACTTC
TRBV5-1	once	TRBJ2-7	NA	CASSLQGLNDEQYF	TGCGCCAGCAGCTTGCAGGGACTGAATGACGAGCAGTACTTC
TRBV7-2	many	TRBJ2-3	NA	CASSPGKGTQYF	TGTGCCAGCAGCCCAGGGAAGGGTACGCAGTATTTT
TRBV28	NA	TRBJ2-5	NA	CASMGRRDKSGTQYF	TGTGCCAGCATGGGAAGACGGGACAAATCGGGGACCCAGTACTTC
TRBV7-9	NA	TRBJ2-3	NA	CASSTTGSTAPSDTQYF	TGTGCCAGCAGCACAACGGGGTCCACGGCTCCATCCGATACGCAGTATTTT
TRBV19	NA	TRBJ2-2	TRBD1	CASKRIGGDTGELFF	TGTGCCAGTAAGCGAATAGGGGGCGACACCGGGGAGCTGTTTTTT
TRBV9	NA	TRBJ2-7	NA	CASSSGDWDNKYF	TGTGCCAGCAGCTCAGGAGACTGGGACAACAAGTACTTC
TRBV6-5	NA	TRBJ1-2	NA	CASISGTANYGYTF	TGTGCCAGCATTTCCGGGACTGCTAACTATGGCTACACCTTC
TRBV30	NA	TRBJ2-2	NA	CAWASLNTGELFF	TGTGCCTGGGCATCTCTAAACACCGGGGAGCTGTTTTTT
TRBV4-2	NA	TRBJ2-2	TRBD2	CASSQALAGAGTGELFF	TGTGCCAGCAGCCAAGCCCTAGCGGGAGCGGGGACCGGGGAGCTGTTTTTT
TRBV27	NA	TRBJ1-4	NA	CASSFRGGEKLFF	TGTGCCAGCAGTTTCAGGGGTGGTGAAAAACTGTTTTTT
TRBV6-5	many	TRBJ2-1	NA	CASTPTGSYNEQFF	TGTGCCAGCACCCCGACAGGCTCCTACAATGAGCAGTTCTTC
TRBV5-4	NA	TRBJ2-1	TRBD1	CASSWGLTGSSYNEQFF	TGTGCCAGCAGCTGGGGGTTGACAGGGAGCTCCTACAATGAGCAGTTCTTC
TRBV9	NA	TRBJ1-6	TRBD1	CASSATGGNYNSPLHF	TGTGCCAGCAGCGCGACAGGGGGCAACTATAATTCACCCCTCCACTTT
TRBV7-9	NA	TRBJ1-1	TRBD1	CASRPDRGGAFF	TGTGCCAGCAGACCGGACAGGGGGGGAGCTTTCTTT
TRBV20-1	NA	TRBJ2-1	NA	CSASLRQDNEQFF	TGCAGTGCTAGTTTAAGACAGGACAATGAGCAGTTCTTC
TRBV7-9	NA	TRBJ2-7	NA	CASSFSGVGEQYF	TGTGCCAGCAGCTTCTCGGGAGTAGGTGAGCAGTACTTC
TRBV5-1	NA	TRBJ2-2	TRBD2	CASSFGGDTGELFF	TGCGCCAGCAGCTTCGGGGGGGACACCGGGGAGCTGTTTTTT
TRBV23-1	NA	TRBJ2-2	NA	CASSHPQVGNTGELFF	TGCGCCAGCAGTCACCCACAGGTCGGGAACACCGGGGAGCTGTTTTTT
TRBV7-3	NA	TRBJ2-6	TRBD1	CASRQGGAGANVLTF	TGTGCCAGCAGGCAAGGGGGCGCTGGGGCCAACGTCCTGACTTTC
TRBV12-3/TRBV12-4	NA	TRBJ1-2	NA	CASSTTQNLGYTF	TGTGCCAGCAGTACCACACAGAATCTTGGCTACACCTTC
TRBV19	NA	TRBJ1-5	NA	CASSGVVQPQHF	TGTGCCAGTTCAGGGGTGGTGCAGCCCCAGCATTTT
TRBV10-3	NA	TRBJ2-7	NA	CATKEALSSYEQYF	TGTGCCACCAAGGAGGCTTTGAGCTCCTACGAGCAGTACTTC
TRBV27	NA	TRBJ1-1	NA	CASSEHRENTEAFF	TGTGCCAGCAGTGAGCACAGGGAGAACACTGAAGCTTTCTTT
TRBV29-1	NA	TRBJ1-2	NA	CSVGRVSSRGYTF	TGCAGCGTTGGGAGGGTCTCCTCTCGTGGCTACACCTTC
TRBV28	NA	TRBJ2-1	TRBD2	CASSFRTSGRYNEQFF	TGTGCCAGCAGTTTCAGGACTAGCGGGCGCTACAATGAGCAGTTCTTC
TRBV6-6	few	TRBJ2-1	TRBD2	CASTSGATYEQFF	TGTGCCAGCACGAGCGGGGCCACCTACGAGCAGTTCTTC
TRBV29-1	few	TRBJ2-1	NA	CSVESRTVYNEQFF	TGCAGCGTTGAGAGTCGGACAGTCTACAATGAGCAGTTCTTC
TRBV2	NA	TRBJ1-1	NA	CASLRGAGETEAFF	TGTGCCAGCTTACGGGGGGCAGGGGAAACTGAAGCTTTCTTT
TRBV11-3	NA	TRBJ2-1	TRBD2	CASRSGSSYNEQFF	TGTGCCAGCAGGAGCGGGAGCTCCTACAATGAGCAGTTCTTC
TRBV19	NA	TRBJ2-2	TRBD2	CASSSPGLRPTGELFF	TGTGCCAGTAGTTCTCCGGGACTACGTCCGACCGGGGAGCTGTTTTTT
TRBV7-9	NA	TRBJ2-1	TRBD2	CASSLGLAGYYNEQFF	TGTGCCAGCAGCTTAGGACTAGCGGGATACTACAATGAGCAGTTCTTC
TRBV6-5	NA	TRBJ1-1	TRBD1	CASSYSGQGEAEAFF	TGTGCCAGCAGTTACTCGGGACAGGGTGAAGCTGAAGCTTTCTTT
TRBV5-1	NA	TRBJ2-1	TRBD2	CASSRLAGVGDEQFF	TGCGCCAGCAGCCGACTAGCGGGCGTCGGGGATGAGCAGTTCTTC
TRBV27	NA	TRBJ2-3	NA	CASSLSPGSGSTDTQYF	TGTGCCAGCAGTTTATCGCCCGGTAGCGGCAGCACAGATACGCAGTATTTT
TRBV2	NA	TRBJ1-2	NA	CASSPSFYGYTF	TGTGCCAGCAGCCCCAGTTTCTATGGCTACACCTTC
TRBV7-9	NA	TRBJ2-1	TRBD2	CASSPLAGFYNEQFF	TGTGCCAGCAGCCCACTAGCGGGATTCTACAATGAGCAGTTCTTC